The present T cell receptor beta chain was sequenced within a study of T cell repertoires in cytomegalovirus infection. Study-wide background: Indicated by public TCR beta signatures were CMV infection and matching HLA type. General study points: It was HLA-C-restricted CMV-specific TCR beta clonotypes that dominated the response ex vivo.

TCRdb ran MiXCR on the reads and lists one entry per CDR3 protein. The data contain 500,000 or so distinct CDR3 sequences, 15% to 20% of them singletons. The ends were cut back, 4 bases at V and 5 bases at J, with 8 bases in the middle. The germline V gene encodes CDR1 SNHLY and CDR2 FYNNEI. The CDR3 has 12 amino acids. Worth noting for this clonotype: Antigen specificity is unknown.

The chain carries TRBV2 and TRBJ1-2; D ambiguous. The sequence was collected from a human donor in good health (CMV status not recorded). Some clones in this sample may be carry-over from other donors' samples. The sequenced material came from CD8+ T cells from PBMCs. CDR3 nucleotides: TGTGCCAGCAGTGGATCTCTATATGGCTACACCTTC. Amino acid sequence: CASSGSLYGYTF.